These 16 T cell receptor beta chains were sequenced from one sample in a study of blood T cell repertoires in COVID-19. Method: immunoSEQ multiplex PCR; TCRdb's copy keeps in-frame clones and lacks some. The profile shows 200,000 to 250,000 clones, 83% of them singletons. The sequencing input was PBMCs or T cells enriched from blood (not recorded which). Source of these receptors: a woman aged 40 to 50 who had been exposed to COVID-19.

The V gene is TRBV7-8, the J gene TRBJ2-1; D might be TRBD1 (5 bases). The CDR3 covers 12 residues. Trimming shortened V by 5 bases and J by 6 bases, and 8 bases separated the two germline ends. The germline V gene encodes CDR1 SGHVS and CDR2 FQNEAQ. The CDR3, as DNA: TGTGCCAGCAGCCTTCAGGGCAATGAGCAGTTCTTC. Translating it yields CASSLQGNEQFF.

The V gene is TRBV7-2, the J gene TRBJ1-1; 8 bases match TRBD1. The length of the CDR3 is 15 residues. The junction had 3 bases not matched to a gene; V was cut back by 1 base and J by 2 bases. Looked up from germline, CDR1 is SGHTA and CDR2 is FQGNSA. CDR3 DNA: TGTGCCAGCAGCTTAGTTACAGGGGGAAACACTGAAGCTTTCTTT. Translated, it gives CASSLVTGGNTEAFF.

This sequence joins TRBV19 and TRBJ1-2; a possible D gene is TRBD1 (6 bases). Germline V gene sequence: CDR1 LNHDA, CDR2 SQIVND (reference sequence). This CDR3 spans 14 amino acids. With 3 bases removed from V and 4 bases from J, the gap between germline ends came to 12 bases. CDR3 sequence (DNA): TGTGCCAGTAGTATCCAGGGGTACAGCTATGGCTACACCTTC. This sequence encodes CASSIQGYSYGYTF.

CDR3 nucleotides: TGTGCCAGCAGCTTAGAGGTGGACTGGGGGCCGAGAGAGCAGTTCTTC. Translation: CASSLEVDWGPREQFF. V and J are TRBV7-6 and TRBJ2-1; possible D gene TRBD1, 6 bases. From germline, CDR1 is SGHVS and CDR2 FNYEAQ. V gave up 1 base and J gave up 10 bases, with 20 bases separating them. The CDR3 runs 16 residues.

This chain connects TRBV11-3 to TRBJ1-2, with D tentatively TRBD1 (6 bases). CDR1 is SGHNT and CDR2 is YENEEA in the germline V gene. V shed 4 bases and J shed 3 bases, with 6 bases lying between them. CDR3 length: 12 residues. CDR3 protein: CASSSGDYGYTF. CDR3 DNA: TGTGCCAGCAGCTCAGGGGACTATGGCTACACCTTC.

This clone was seen only once. This chain connects TRBV4-2 to TRBJ2-3; D is possibly TRBD2 (6 bases). Trimming pared 1 base from V and 4 bases from J, leaving 15 bases between. The CDR3 is 16 residues long. The germline V gene has CDR1 LGHNA and CDR2 YNFKEQ. In DNA form, the CDR3 reads TGTGCCAGCAGCCAAGTTGCGCGGGGTCGGGCAGATACGCAGTATTTT. Encoded protein: CASSQVARGRADTQYF.

This chain links TRBV19 with TRBJ1-4, with 8 nucleotides matching TRBD1. Germline-derived CDR1 and CDR2 are LNHDA and SQIVND (reference sequence). The CDR3 runs to 15 residues. J was trimmed by 6 bases and V by 3 bases; bases with no gene match: 6. The CDR3 is CASSMSPGGYEKLFF. The CDR3 coding sequence is TGTGCCAGTAGTATGTCTCCAGGGGGCTATGAAAAACTGTTTTTT.

This sequence joins TRBV6-2 or TRBV6-3 and TRBJ2-7; a possible D gene is TRBD1 (5 bases). V dropped 4 bases and J dropped 2 bases, with 15 bases sitting between them. Germline values: CDR1 MNHEY, CDR2 SVGEGT. CDR3 length: 15 amino acids. The CDR3 is CASSSTGQGTYEQYF. In nucleotides, the CDR3 is TGTGCCAGCAGTTCGACGGGCCAGGGAACCTACGAGCAGTACTTC.

The V call is TRBV14, the J call TRBJ1-1, with no clear D. Trimming stripped 4 bases from V and 5 bases from J, with 20 bases between. The germline V gene has CDR1 SGHDN and CDR2 FVKESK. There are 16 residues in the CDR3. The CDR3 is CASSRTPGGWWTEAFF. The CDR3 nucleotides are TGTGCCAGCAGCCGCACTCCCGGCGGGTGGTGGACTGAAGCTTTCTTT.

The J gene is TRBJ2-6, the V gene TRBV20-1, with TRBD1 matching 7 bases. The length of the CDR3 is 14 residues. Germline CDR1 reads DFQATT; CDR2 reads SNEGSKA (reference sequence). The V and J ends lost 6 bases and 2 bases, in that order; junction bases with no gene match: 4. CDR3 nucleotides: TGCAGTGCAAGTACAGGGGCTGGGGCCAACGTCCTGACTTTC. Its protein is CSASTGAGANVLTF.

At least ten counts were recorded for this clone. This chain links TRBV11-1 with TRBJ2-7; D is possibly TRBD2 (5 bases). CDR1 and CDR2 (germline): SGHAT, FQDESV (reference sequence). The CDR3 is 10 amino acids. This CDR3 reads CATGSGEQYF. CDR3 DNA sequence: TGTGCTACGGGGTCGGGCGAGCAGTACTTC.

The chain combines TRBV11-2 with TRBJ2-2; the match to TRBD2 covers 8 bases. There are 18 residues in the CDR3. J was trimmed by 0 bases and V by 0 bases; bases with no gene match: 6. Germline lookup yields CDR1 SGHAT and CDR2 FQNNGV. CDR3 in amino acids: CASSLEVRGASNTGELFF. DNA of the CDR3: TGTGCCAGCAGCTTAGAAGTGCGGGGGGCATCGAACACCGGGGAGCTGTTTTTT.

The chain is built from TRBV25-1 and TRBJ1-1; D possibly corresponds to TRBD1 (5 bases). V was shortened by 1 base and J by 0 bases, with 15 bases between the two germline ends. The CDR3 spans 17 residues. Germline-derived CDR1 and CDR2 are MGHDK and SYGVNS. The CDR3 DNA sequence: TGTGCCAGCAGTGAATCCTACACAGGAACCCTGAACACTGAAGCTTTCTTT. It codes for CASSESYTGTLNTEAFF.

This clone was seen many times. In DNA form, the CDR3 reads TGTGCCAGCAGAGACAGACAACGGGTCAAGGAGCAGTTCTTC. It is translated as CASRDRQRVKEQFF. The chain links TRBV2 to TRBJ2-1, with D tentatively TRBD1 (5 bases). The CDR3 consists of 14 residues. V was clipped by 6 bases and J by 10 bases, with 19 bases between them. Germline V gives CDR1 SNHLY, CDR2 FYNNEI. The full variable domain, completed using reference TRBV2 and TRBJ2-1, is EPEVTQTPSHQVTQMGQEVILRCVPISNHLYFYWYRQILGQKVEFLVSFYNNEISEKSEIFDDQFSVERPDGSNFTLKIRSTKLEDSAMYFCASRDRQRVKEQFFGPGTRLTVL.

A few counts support this clone. The CDR3 sequence: CASSVEGYGGQGFQLLNQPQHF. The CDR3 DNA reads TGTGCCAGCAGCGTAGAGGGATATGGGGGACAGGGGTTTCAGTTACTCAATCAGCCCCAGCATTTT. The chain recombines TRBV9 with TRBJ1-5; TRBD1 matches at 10 bases. Germline V gene lookup returns CDR1 SGDLS and CDR2 YYNGEE. CDR3 length: 22 amino acids. Germline trimming cut 0 bases from V and 3 bases from J; bases unmatched to any gene: 21.

The chain uses TRBV7-2 and TRBJ1-2; 9 bases align to TRBD1. Germline V lookup: CDR1 SGHTA, CDR2 FQGNSA. The V gene end was trimmed by 7 bases and the J gene end by 7 bases; junction bases not matched to a gene: 10. The CDR3 covers 14 residues. The CDR3 DNA sequence: TGTGCCAGCAACGTGGACAGGGGATCCCCTGGCTACACCTTC. Encoded protein: CASNVDRGSPGYTF. Looking up the rest from reference TRBV7-2 and TRBJ1-2 gives the full variable domain: GAGVSQSPSNKVTEKGKDVELRCDPISGHTALYWYRQSLGQGLEFLIYFQGNSAPDKSGLPSDRFSAERTGGSVSTLTIQRTQQEDSAVYLCASNVDRGSPGYTFGSGTRLTVV.